Listed below are T cell receptor beta chains from one sample, sequenced in a study of T cell clones after liver transplantation. Method: immunoSEQ multiplex PCR; TCRdb's copy keeps in-frame clones and lacks some. This sample has 50,000 or so clones, with about 67% found just once. The sequencing used CD4+ T cells from blood, collected less than 70 months after liver transplant. The receptor source for this set is a human patient who received a liver transplant. Part of the T cells may come from the graft donor. Both conserved end residues are trimmed from each CDR3.

V gene,CDR3 protein
TRBV6-1,ASSERFETQY
TRBV28,ASSTSGGFYEQY
TRBV4-2,ASSQGQGVNSPLH
TRBV2,ASRQRGETGELF
TRBV15,ATAGTAGNTIY
TRBV5-1,ASSFDTDSGNTIY
TRBV25-1,ASSDPRRGQETQY
TRBV11-3,ASSAGVKVTDTQY
TRBV6-5,ASRGRVGEKLF
TRBV6-6,ASRDREYEQY
TRBV28,ASLYSRGQTGELF
TRBV2,ASSEPRGRGVNEKLF
TRBV9,ASSIGTSGGAQTIYEQY